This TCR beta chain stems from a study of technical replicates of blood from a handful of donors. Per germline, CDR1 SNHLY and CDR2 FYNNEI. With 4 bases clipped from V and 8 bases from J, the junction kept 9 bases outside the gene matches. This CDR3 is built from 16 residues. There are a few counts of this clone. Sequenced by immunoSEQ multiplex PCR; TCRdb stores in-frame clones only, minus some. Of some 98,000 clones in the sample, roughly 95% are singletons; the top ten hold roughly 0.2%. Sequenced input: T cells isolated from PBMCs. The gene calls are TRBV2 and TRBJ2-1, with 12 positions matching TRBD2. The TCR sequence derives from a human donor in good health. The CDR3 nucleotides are TGTGCCAGCAGTGCCCGGACTAGCGGGACCCTGGATGAGCAGTTCTTC. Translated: CASSARTSGTLDEQFF.